The following is a T cell receptor beta chain sequence with its context. Its target is not known. V lost 3 bases, J lost 4 bases, and 12 bases lay in between. This CDR3 is built from 14 residues. Germline CDR1 is LGHNA and CDR2 is YSLEER. The whole isolated RNA underwent reverse transcription, so sequencing captured expressed TCRB transcripts. This table comes from immunoSEQ multiplex PCR, and its TCRdb copy is limited to in-frame clones, with some not included. Among about half a million clones, 30% were seen once, and the ten largest hold around 0.065%. This sample stems from a study of beta chain features in type 1 diabetes. Study background: Healthy donors and patients had similar age, gender and cell yields.

Study findings and constraints: High TCR expression in some cells could lead to their over-representation in cDNA sequencing.

This chain links TRBV4-3 with TRBJ1-1, with D possibly matching TRBD1 (5 bases). The sequencing input was naive CD4+ T cells from blood. The receptor was isolated from a man aged 18 to 29 in good health. In nucleotides, the CDR3 is TGCGCCAGCAGCCACATCAGGGATTTCACTGAAGCTTTCTTT. This codes for CASSHIRDFTEAFF.